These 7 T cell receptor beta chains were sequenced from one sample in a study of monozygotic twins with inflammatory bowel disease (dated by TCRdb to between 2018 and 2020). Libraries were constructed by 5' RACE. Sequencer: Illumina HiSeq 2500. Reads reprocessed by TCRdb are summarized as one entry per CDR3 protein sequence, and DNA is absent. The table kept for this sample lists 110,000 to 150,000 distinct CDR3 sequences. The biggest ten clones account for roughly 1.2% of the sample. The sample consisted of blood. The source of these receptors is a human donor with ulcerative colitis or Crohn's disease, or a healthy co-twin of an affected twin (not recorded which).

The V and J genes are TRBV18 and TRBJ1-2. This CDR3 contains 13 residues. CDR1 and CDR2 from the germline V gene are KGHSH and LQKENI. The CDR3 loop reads CASSPTDSYGYTF.

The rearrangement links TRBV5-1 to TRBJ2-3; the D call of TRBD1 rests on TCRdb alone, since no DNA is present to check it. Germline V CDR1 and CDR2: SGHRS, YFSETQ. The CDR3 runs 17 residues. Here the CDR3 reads CASRWTGASGGTDTQYF.

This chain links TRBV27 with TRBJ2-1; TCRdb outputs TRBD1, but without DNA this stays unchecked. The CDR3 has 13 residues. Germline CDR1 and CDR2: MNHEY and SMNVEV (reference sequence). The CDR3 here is CASSVRQGAILFF.

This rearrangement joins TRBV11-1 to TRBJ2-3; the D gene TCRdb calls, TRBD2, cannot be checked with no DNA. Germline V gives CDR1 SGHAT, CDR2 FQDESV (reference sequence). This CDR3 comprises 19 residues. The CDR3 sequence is CASSPKVGRATIGTDTQYF.

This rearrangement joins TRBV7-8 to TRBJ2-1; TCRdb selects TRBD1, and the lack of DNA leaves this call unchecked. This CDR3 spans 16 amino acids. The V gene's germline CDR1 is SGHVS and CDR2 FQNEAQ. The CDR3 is CASSVYRFSSYNEQFF.

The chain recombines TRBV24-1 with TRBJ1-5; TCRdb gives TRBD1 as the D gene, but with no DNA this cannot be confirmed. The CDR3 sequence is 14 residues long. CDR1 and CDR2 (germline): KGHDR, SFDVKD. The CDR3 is CATSFSGGEQPQHF.

CDR3 sequence reads: CASSFRDSPLHF. V and J are TRBV3-1 and TRBJ1-6. Germline assignment: CDR1 LGHDT and CDR2 YNNKEL (reference sequence). The CDR3 consists of 12 residues.